This T cell receptor (beta chain) was obtained from a study of blood T cells in healthy people across ages (dated by TCRdb to between 2015 and 2017). About the full investigation: In model experiments, roughly one uniquely barcoded TCR beta cDNA molecule per two T cells was captured by template switching. Four age groups were formed from the donors: young (average approximately 15 years), middle-aged (around 39), aged (over 55) and long-lived (82). Using deep sequencing normalized with unique cDNA molecular identifiers, the study measured how TCR beta repertoire diversity changes with age. The study analyzed two additional independent replicas of 1 million unique cDNA reads from the same blood draw for two donors, one aged 18 to 30 and one aged 80 or older. To avoid experimental bias, donors of different ages were spread randomly across the sequencing lanes. Study-wide findings and limitations: The percentage of naive T cells measured by flow cytometry correlated strongly with observed TCR beta diversity. Estimates of total diversity based on one million sequenced T cells were regarded as lower bounds and as underestimates. Observed TCR beta diversity per million T cells fell roughly linearly with age, and a significant reduction was already apparent by age around 40. Compared with the aged group, the long-lived group had more naive CD4+ T cells, fewer expanded clones and increased TCR diversity, a pattern suggesting age selection. Bulk unsorted PBMC profiling prevented conclusive comparison of naive and antigen-experienced compartments. Because donor CMV infection status was unknown, age-related changes in expanded clonotypes were potentially confounded.

Preparation of the library involved 5' RACE. This sample was sequenced with an Illumina HiSeq 2500. A second PCR of roughly 7 to 12 cycles was run with a J-beta primer mix and a sample-barcoded 5' primer. A unique molecular identifier was introduced onto each TCR beta cDNA molecule by a template-switch 5' adaptor carrying 12 random nucleotides. At least 2.5 million CDR3-containing paired-end reads were obtained from each sample. First-strand cDNA synthesis was performed from all RNA using the Mint cDNA synthesis kit, with priming by a TRBC-specific oligonucleotide. Following uracil-DNA glycosylase treatment, a first 18-cycle PCR with universal primers M1SS and BC2_uni_R was performed on all cDNA. Per the original workflow: For normalization, 1 million high-quality reads were randomly selected from each sample, with every read carrying a distinct molecular identifier. Instead of being binned into consensus sequences, reads that shared molecular identifiers were thrown out. MiTCR, with a Q25 quality threshold and the strictest error-elimination algorithm, was used for CDR3 identification, clonotype clustering and error correction. Lower-bound total TCR beta diversity was estimated with a nonparametric unseen species model using Euler transformation. TCRdb's own reprocessing of the public reads used fastp at Q25 and MiXCR and kept productive beta chains. Merged by CDR3 protein, the rows form single entries marked with the most common genes and DNA. TCRdb's processing, not the authors', yielded these V and J calls. This sample is represented by some 710,000 distinct CDR3 sequences; 22% of them were singletons. The top ten clonotypes cover around 22% of the sample.

In its sample, this clonotype was seen a few times. This clone's antigen is unknown. No much larger clone exists at a distance of one base, and base qualities are not known. Donors were 39 systemically healthy Caucasian individuals from Russia aged about 6 to 100 years. About 10 milliliters of peripheral blood were collected from each donor into EDTA-treated Vacutainer tubes. Ficoll-Paque density-gradient centrifugation was used to isolate PBMCs, with at least 7 million per sample. Total RNA was extracted from PBMCs with Trizol reagent, with at least 6 micrograms obtained per sample. The percentages of naive CD45RAhigh/CD27high T cells were determined by flow cytometry on a PBMC aliquot from every donor. The germline V gene encodes CDR1 MNHEY and CDR2 SVGEGT. Measured from the cysteine to the phenylalanine, the CDR3 is 15 residues long. Kept here is only the CDR3 DNA, which spans 45 bases and is read in frame from base 1. V was cut back by 2 bases and J by 0 bases, leaving a gap of 10 bases between them.

This receptor chain uses TRBV6-2 or TRBV6-3 and TRBJ1-2, with the identity of the D gene unclear. This clonotype was sampled from a man in his sixties or seventies in good health. The sequencing input was blood. The DNA is as follows: TGTGCCAGCAGTTACAGGTCGTCGTCTAACTATGGCTACACCTTC. It specifies CASSYRSSSNYGYTF.